This TCR beta chain is from a study of T cell changes during pregnancy in multiple sclerosis (dated by TCRdb to between 2017 and 2020). A note on the overall study: In women with multiple sclerosis, the researchers looked at how the T cell repertoire shifted as pregnancy progressed.

The library was produced with the immunoSEQ multiplex PCR assay. The table comes from immuneACCESS by way of TCRdb, which keeps in-frame sequences with V and J called. Part of the clones is missing from these tables; in studies checked, under half for an unresolved V gene and the rest for unknown reasons. The sample table records about 36,000 clones; 92% of these occur just once. The leading ten clones occupy 0.4% to 0.6% of the sample. A remark on this clone: No antigen is known for it. Base qualities are not at hand, and no much larger clone is one base apart.

The junction carries 10 bases between V and J, which are trimmed by 1 base and 7 bases respectively. Taken from cysteine to phenylalanine, the CDR3 has 13 residues. Of all the DNA, just the CDR3 is kept, 39 bases in frame from base 1. The germline V gene supplies CDR1 SGHTA and CDR2 FQGNSA. This receptor was taken from a female donor with multiple sclerosis, enrolled in a pregnancy study. The rearranged chain carries TRBV7-2 and TRBJ1-1, with no confidently assigned D gene. The material sequenced was CD4+ T cells from peripheral blood mononuclear cells, taken after pregnancy. The CDR3 amino acid sequence is: CASSLERANEAFF. The DNA sequence reads TGTGCCAGCAGCTTAGAGAGGGCAAATGAAGCTTTCTTT.